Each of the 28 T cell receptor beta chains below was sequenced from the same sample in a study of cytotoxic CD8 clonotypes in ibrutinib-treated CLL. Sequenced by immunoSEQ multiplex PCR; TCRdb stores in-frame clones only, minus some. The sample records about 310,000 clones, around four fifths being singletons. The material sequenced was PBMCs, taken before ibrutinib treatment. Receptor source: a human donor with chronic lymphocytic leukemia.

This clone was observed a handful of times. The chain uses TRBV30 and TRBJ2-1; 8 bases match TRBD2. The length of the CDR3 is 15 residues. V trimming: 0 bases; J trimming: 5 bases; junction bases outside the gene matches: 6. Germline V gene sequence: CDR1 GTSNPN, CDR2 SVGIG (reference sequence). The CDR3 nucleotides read TGTGCCTGGAGTGTACTTTTACTAGCGGACAATGAGCAGTTCTTC. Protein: CAWSVLLLADNEQFF.

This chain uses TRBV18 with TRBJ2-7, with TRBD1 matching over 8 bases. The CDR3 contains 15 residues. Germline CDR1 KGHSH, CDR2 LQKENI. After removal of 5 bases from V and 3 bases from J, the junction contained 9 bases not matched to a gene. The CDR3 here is CASSFGQGGFYEQYF. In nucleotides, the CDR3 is TGTGCCAGCTCATTCGGACAGGGCGGCTTCTACGAGCAGTACTTC.

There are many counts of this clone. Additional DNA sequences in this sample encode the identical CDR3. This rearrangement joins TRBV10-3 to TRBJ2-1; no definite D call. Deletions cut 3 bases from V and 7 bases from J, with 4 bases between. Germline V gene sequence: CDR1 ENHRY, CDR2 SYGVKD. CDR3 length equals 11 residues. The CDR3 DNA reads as TGTGCCATCAGTGAAGGGAATGAGCAGTTCTTC. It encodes CAISEGNEQFF.

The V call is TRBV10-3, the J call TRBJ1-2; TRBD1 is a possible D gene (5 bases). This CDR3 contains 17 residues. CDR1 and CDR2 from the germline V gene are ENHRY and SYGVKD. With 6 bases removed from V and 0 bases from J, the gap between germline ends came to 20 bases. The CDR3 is CAIRGQGTNLANYGYTF. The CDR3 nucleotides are TGTGCCATCAGAGGCCAGGGTACTAACCTCGCTAACTATGGCTACACCTTC.

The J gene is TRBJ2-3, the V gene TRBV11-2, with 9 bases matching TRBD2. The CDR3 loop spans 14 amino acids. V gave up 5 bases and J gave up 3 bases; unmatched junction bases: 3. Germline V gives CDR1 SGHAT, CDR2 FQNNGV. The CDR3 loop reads CASSTGLATDTQYF. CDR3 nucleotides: TGTGCCAGCAGCACGGGACTAGCTACAGATACGCAGTATTTT.

CDR3 in amino acids: CASSLFGGSYEQYF. The CDR3 region has the DNA TGCGCCAGCAGCTTGTTCGGCGGCTCCTACGAGCAGTACTTC. The chain is built from TRBV5-1 and TRBJ2-7; D not resolved. V gave up 1 base and J gave up 0 bases, with 8 bases separating them. The CDR3 covers 14 residues. Germline values: CDR1 SGHRS, CDR2 YFSETQ.

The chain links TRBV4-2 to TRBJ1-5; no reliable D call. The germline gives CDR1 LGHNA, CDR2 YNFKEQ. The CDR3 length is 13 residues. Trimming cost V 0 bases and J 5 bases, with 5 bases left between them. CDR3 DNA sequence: TGTGCCAGCAGCCAAGAACAAGATCAGCCCCAGCATTTT. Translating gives CASSQEQDQPQHF.

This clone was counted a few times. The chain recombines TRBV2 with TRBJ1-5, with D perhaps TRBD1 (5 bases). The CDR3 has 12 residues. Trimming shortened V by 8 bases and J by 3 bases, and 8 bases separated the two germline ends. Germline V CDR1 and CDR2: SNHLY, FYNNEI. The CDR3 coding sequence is TGTGCCAGCGGGGGAGACAATCAGCCCCAGCATTTT. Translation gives CASGGDNQPQHF.

CDR3: CSVPSLGGYTF. The CDR3 DNA sequence: TGCAGCGTCCCCTCGTTGGGGGGCTACACCTTC. This chain connects TRBV29-1 to TRBJ1-2; D call uncertain. CDR3 length: 11 residues. The ends were cut back, 6 bases at V and 8 bases at J, with 13 bases in the middle. Germline loops: CDR1 SQVTM, CDR2 ANQGSEA.

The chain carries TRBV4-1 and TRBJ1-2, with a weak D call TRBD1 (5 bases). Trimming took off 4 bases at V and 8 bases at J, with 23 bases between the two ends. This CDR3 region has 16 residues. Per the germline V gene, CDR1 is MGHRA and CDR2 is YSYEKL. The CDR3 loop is CASSLKRGTPWLGYTF. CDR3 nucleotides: TGCGCCAGCAGCCTCAAGCGGGGGACCCCCTGGCTCGGCTACACCTTC.

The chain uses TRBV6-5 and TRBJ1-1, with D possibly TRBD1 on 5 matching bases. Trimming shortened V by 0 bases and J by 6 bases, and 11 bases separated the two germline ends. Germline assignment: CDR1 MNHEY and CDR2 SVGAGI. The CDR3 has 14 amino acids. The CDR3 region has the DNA TGTGCCAGCAGTTACTCGTCTGGGACTGCTGAAGCTTTCTTT. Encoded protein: CASSYSSGTAEAFF.

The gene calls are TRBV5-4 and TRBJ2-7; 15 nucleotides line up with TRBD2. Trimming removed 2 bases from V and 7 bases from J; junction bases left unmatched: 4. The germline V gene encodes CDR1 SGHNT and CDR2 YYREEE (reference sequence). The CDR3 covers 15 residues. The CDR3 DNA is TGTGCCAGCAGCTTAGGACTAGCGGGAGGGCTTGAGCAGTACTTC. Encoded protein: CASSLGLAGGLEQYF.

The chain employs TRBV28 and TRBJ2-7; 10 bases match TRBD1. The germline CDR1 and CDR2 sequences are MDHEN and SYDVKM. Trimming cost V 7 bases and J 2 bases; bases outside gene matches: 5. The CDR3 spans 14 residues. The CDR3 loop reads CASNQGQGAYEQYF. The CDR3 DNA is TGTGCCAGCAACCAAGGACAGGGGGCCTACGAGCAGTACTTC.

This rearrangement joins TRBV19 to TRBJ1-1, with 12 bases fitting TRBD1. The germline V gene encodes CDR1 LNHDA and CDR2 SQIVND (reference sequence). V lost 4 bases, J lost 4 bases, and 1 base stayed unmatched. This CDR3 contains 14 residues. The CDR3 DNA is TGTGCCAGTAGTAGGGACAGGGGGCTCACTGAAGCTTTCTTT. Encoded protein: CASSRDRGLTEAFF.

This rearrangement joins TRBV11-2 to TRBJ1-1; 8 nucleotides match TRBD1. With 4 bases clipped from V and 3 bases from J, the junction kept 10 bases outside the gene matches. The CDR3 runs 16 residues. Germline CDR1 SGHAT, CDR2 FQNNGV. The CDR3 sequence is CASSSRGSGGYTEAFF. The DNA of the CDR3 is TGTGCCAGCAGCTCCCGGGGGTCAGGGGGCTACACTGAAGCTTTCTTT.

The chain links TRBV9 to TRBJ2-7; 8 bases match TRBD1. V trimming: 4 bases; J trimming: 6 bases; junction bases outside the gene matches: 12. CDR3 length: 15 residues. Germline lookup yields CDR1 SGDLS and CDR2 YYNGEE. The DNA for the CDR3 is TGTGCCAGCAGCCCGACATGGGACAGGTGGTCCGAGCAGTACTTC. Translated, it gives CASSPTWDRWSEQYF.

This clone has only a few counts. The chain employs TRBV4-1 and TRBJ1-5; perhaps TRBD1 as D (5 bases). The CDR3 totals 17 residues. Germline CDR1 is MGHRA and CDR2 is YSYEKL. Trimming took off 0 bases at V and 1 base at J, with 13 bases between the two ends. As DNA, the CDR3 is TGCGCCAGCAGCCAAGATTTTGGGGGGATGAGCAATCAGCCCCAGCATTTT. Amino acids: CASSQDFGGMSNQPQHF.

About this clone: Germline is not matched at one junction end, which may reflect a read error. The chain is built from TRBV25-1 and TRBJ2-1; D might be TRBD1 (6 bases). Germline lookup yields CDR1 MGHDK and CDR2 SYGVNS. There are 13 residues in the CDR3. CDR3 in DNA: TGTGCCGGCAGTTTGACAGGTTACAATGAGCAGTTCTTC. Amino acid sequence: CAGSLTGYNEQFF.

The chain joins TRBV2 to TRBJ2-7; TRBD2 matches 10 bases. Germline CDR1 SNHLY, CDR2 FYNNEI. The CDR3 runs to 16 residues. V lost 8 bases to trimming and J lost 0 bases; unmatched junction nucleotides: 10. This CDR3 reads CASSPVAGGPSYEQYF. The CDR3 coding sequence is TGTGCCAGCTCCCCCGTAGCGGGAGGCCCCTCCTACGAGCAGTACTTC.

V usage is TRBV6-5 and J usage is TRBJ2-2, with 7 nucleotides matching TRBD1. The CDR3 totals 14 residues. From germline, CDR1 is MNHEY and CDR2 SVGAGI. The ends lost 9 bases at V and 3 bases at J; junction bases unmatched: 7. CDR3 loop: CASLDRVYTGELFF. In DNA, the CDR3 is TGTGCCAGTCTTGACAGGGTGTACACCGGGGAGCTGTTTTTT.

CDR3 sequence reads: CASSQGIPSGYTF. For the CDR3, the DNA is TGTGCCAGCAGTCAGGGTATTCCTTCTGGCTACACCTTC. This chain joins TRBV25-1 and TRBJ1-2; D perhaps matches TRBD1 (5 bases). CDR1 MGHDK and CDR2 SYGVNS come from the germline V gene. The ends were cut back, 5 bases at V and 7 bases at J, with 14 bases in the middle. The CDR3 length is 13 residues.

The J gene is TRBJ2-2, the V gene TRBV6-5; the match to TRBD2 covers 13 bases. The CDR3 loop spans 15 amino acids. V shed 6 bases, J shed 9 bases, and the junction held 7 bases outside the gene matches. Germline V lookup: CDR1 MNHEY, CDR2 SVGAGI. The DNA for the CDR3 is TGTGCCAGCAGGGGATCGACTAGCGGGAGGAGGGAGCTGTTTTTT. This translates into CASRGSTSGRRELFF.

This chain's CDR3 is CASSLGGAGISAYGYTF. DNA of the CDR3: TGTGCCAGCAGTCTCGGGGGCGCTGGTATTTCGGCGTATGGCTACACCTTC. The genes are TRBV2 and TRBJ1-2; a weak D match, TRBD1 (6 bases). The CDR3 length is 17 residues. Trimming removed 5 bases from V and 5 bases from J, with 24 bases in between. CDR1 SNHLY and CDR2 FYNNEI come from the germline V gene.

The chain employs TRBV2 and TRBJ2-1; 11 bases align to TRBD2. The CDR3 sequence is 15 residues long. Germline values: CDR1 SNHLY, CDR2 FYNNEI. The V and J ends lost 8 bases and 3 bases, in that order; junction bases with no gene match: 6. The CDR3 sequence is CASLGLAGSYNEQFF. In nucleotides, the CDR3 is TGTGCCAGCCTCGGACTAGCGGGCAGCTACAATGAGCAGTTCTTC.

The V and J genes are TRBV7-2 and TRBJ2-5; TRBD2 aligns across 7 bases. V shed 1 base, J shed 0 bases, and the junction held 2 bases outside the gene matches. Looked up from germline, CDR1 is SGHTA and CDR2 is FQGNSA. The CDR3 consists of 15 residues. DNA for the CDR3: TGTGCCAGCAGCTTAGTGGGGGGGAACCAAGAGACCCAGTACTTC. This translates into CASSLVGGNQETQYF.

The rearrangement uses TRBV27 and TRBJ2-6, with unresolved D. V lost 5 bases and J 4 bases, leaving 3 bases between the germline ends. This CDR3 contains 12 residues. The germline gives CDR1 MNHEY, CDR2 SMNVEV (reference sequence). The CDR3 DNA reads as TGTGCCAGCAGTCCGGGGGCCAACGTCCTGACTTTC. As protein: CASSPGANVLTF.

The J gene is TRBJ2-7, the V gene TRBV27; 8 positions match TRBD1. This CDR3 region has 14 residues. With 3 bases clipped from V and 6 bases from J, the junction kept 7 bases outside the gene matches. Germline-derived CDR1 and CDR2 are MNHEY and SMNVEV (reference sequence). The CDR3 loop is CASSLAGQGREQYF. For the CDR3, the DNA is TGTGCCAGCAGTTTGGCAGGACAGGGACGCGAGCAGTACTTC.

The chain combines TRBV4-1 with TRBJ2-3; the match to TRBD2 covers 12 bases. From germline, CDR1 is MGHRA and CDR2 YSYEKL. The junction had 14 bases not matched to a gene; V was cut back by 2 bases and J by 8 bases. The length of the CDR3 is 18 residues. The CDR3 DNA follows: TGCGCCAGCAGCCAAAGCCAACCCATGACTAGCGGGAGACCTACGCAGTATTTT. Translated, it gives CASSQSQPMTSGRPTQYF.